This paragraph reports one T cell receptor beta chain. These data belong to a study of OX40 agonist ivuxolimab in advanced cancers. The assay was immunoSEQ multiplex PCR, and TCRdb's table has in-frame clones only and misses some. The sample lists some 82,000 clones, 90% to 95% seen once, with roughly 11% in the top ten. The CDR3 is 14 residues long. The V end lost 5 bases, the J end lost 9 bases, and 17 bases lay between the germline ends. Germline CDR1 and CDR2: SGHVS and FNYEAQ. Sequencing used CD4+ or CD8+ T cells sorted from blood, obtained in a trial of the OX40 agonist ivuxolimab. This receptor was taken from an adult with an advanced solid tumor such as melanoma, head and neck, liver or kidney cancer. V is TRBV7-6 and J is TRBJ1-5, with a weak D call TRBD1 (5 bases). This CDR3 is CASSRDLGGAPQHF. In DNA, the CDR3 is TGTGCCAGCAGCCGAGACCTAGGCGGGGCGCCCCAGCATTTT.